The rows below give T cell receptor beta chains drawn from one sample of a study of cytomegalovirus exposure and HLA in healthy donors. Here immunoSEQ multiplex PCR was the method, and the copy in TCRdb shows in-frame clones only, minus some. The sample contains fewer than 110,000 clones, 65% to 85% of which appear only once. The sample comprised PBMCs. These receptors came from a middle-aged woman in good health and CMV-seronegative. The CDR3 runs from the conserved cysteine through the conserved F or W. The order of the fields is J gene, clone size, V gene, D gene, CDR3 DNA, CDR3 protein. The D gene is left open where the match is weak. Size is stated for part of the rows, as once, few or many counts, or as a class when the clone is expanded.

>TRBJ1-5|few|TRBV6-1|TRBD1
TGTGCCAGCAGTCAGGACAGGGCCGAACCCCAGCATTTT
CASSQDRAEPQHF
>TRBJ2-7|-|TRBV27|-
TGTGCCAGCAGTTGGGGGGCAGGGGGGTACGAGCAGTACTTC
CASSWGAGGYEQYF
>TRBJ2-3|-|TRBV7-2|-
TGTGCCAGCAGCCCGGGACACCGCACAGATACGCAGTATTTT
CASSPGHRTDTQYF
>TRBJ2-7|few|TRBV6-6|TRBD1
TGTGCCAGTGCCGGGACAGGCTACGAGCAGTACTTC
CASAGTGYEQYF
>TRBJ2-5|-|TRBV27|-
TGTGCCAGCAGTCCCGAACCCGGGACACTGCAAGAGACCCAGTACTTC
CASSPEPGTLQETQYF
>TRBJ2-2|-|TRBV7-6|-
TGTGCCAGCAGCGAGGGCGGGGAGCTGTTTTTT
CASSEGGELFF
>TRBJ2-4|few|TRBV27|-
TGTGCCAGCAGTTTATCTCGCGTGAACATTCAGTACTTC
CASSLSRVNIQYF
>TRBJ2-1|-|TRBV19|-
TGTGCCACCCAAGAGAGGAATGAGCAGTTCTTC
CATQERNEQFF
>TRBJ1-1|-|TRBV7-9|-
TGTGCAAGTTACGGGGAGGATCTGAACACTGAAGCTTTCTTT
CASYGEDLNTEAFF
>TRBJ2-1|-|TRBV19|-
TGTGCCAGTAGTCCCCCCCGGTGGGGAGCTGGCTACAATGAGCAGTTCTTC
CASSPPRWGAGYNEQFF
>TRBJ2-1|-|TRBV5-6|-
TGTGCCAGCAGCGGGGCCATGAGCTCCTACAATGAGCAGTTCTTC
CASSGAMSSYNEQFF
>TRBJ1-5|few|TRBV28|TRBD1
TGTGCCAGCAGTTACAGGGGGCGGTATCAGCCCCAGCATTTT
CASSYRGRYQPQHF
>TRBJ2-5|once|TRBV4-1|TRBD2
TGCGCCAGCAGCCAAGATATTCGACTAGCGGGACGGTACCAAGAGACCCAGTACTTC
CASSQDIRLAGRYQETQYF
>TRBJ2-2|once|TRBV5-1|TRBD1
TGCGCCAGCAGCTCGGGACAGGGCGGGACCGGGGAGCTGTTTTTT
CASSSGQGGTGELFF
>TRBJ1-5|-|TRBV21-1|-
TGTGCCAGCAGCAAAGCGTTAGAGACATACAACTTATGCAATCAGCCCCAGCATTTT
CASSKALETYNLCNQPQHF
>TRBJ1-2|-|TRBV29-1|TRBD1
TGCAGCGTTGAAAGCCCAGGGGGCTACTATGGCTACACCTTC
CSVESPGGYYGYTF
>TRBJ2-1|-|TRBV5-1|TRBD2
TGCGCCAGCAGCTGGGGGACTAGCGGGAATGAGCAGTTCTTC
CASSWGTSGNEQFF
>TRBJ1-3|-|TRBV5-1|-
TGCGCCAGCAGCTTGGCAGGGTACGGAAACACCATATATTTT
CASSLAGYGNTIYF
>TRBJ2-7|-|TRBV27|-
TGTGCCAGCAGTCACAGCCCCTACGAGCAGTACTTC
CASSHSPYEQYF
>TRBJ2-3|-|TRBV4-2|TRBD2
TGTGCCAGCAGCCAAGAAGGGCGGGGGGGCCTCGATACGCAGTATTTT
CASSQEGRGGLDTQYF
>TRBJ2-3|few|TRBV28|-
TGTGCCAGCAGTTTATTTCAAGCGGACTCCACAGATACGCAGTATTTT
CASSLFQADSTDTQYF
>TRBJ1-1|-|TRBV19|-
TGTGCCAGTAGTATGGCTGGGGGCAACACTGAAGCTTTCTTT
CASSMAGGNTEAFF
>TRBJ2-5|-|TRBV30|-
TGTGCCTGGAGGCCCGGGGGACTAGAGACCCAGTACTTC
CAWRPGGLETQYF
>TRBJ1-2|-|TRBV27|TRBD1
TGTGCCAGCAGTTCATCGGGACAGAACTATGGCTACACCTTC
CASSSSGQNYGYTF
>TRBJ2-1|-|TRBV7-3|TRBD2
TGTGCCAGCAGCTCCCCGACTAGCGGGGGTCCCAATGAGCAGTTCTTC
CASSSPTSGGPNEQFF
>TRBJ2-7|-|TRBV7-2|TRBD2
TGTGCCAGCAGTTCGACTAGCGGGAACTACGAGCAGTACTTC
CASSSTSGNYEQYF
>TRBJ2-1|-|TRBV15|-
TGTGCCACCAGCAGAGATAGAAGGGGCCCCTACAATGAGCAGTTCTTC
CATSRDRRGPYNEQFF
>TRBJ1-6|few|TRBV6-5|-
TGTGCCAGCAGTTACTCCGTCCGGGGTTATAATTCACCCCTCCACTTT
CASSYSVRGYNSPLHF
>TRBJ2-7|few|TRBV9|TRBD2
TGTGCCAGCAGCGTAGGACTAGCGGGAGGAATGGGCGAGCAGTACTTC
CASSVGLAGGMGEQYF
>TRBJ2-5|-|TRBV4-1|-
TGCGCCAGCAGCCAAGAGTCAGGTTTCCGTCGAGAGACCCAGTACTTC
CASSQESGFRRETQYF
>TRBJ2-5|-|TRBV7-9|TRBD1
TGTGCCAGCAGTTTCGCCGGGACAGGTCCGCAAGAGACCCAGTACTTC
CASSFAGTGPQETQYF
>TRBJ2-3|-|TRBV25-1|TRBD2
TGTGCCAGCAGTGCAGGGACTAGCGGTTTAGGGCCCGATACGCAGTATTTT
CASSAGTSGLGPDTQYF
>TRBJ1-3|-|TRBV7-2|-
TGTGCCAGCAGCTTTGGGGCGTCGGGAAACACCATATATTTT
CASSFGASGNTIYF
>TRBJ2-2|-|TRBV30|-
TGTGCCTGGAGTGTACCCCCAGGGACCGGGGAGCTGTTTTTT
CAWSVPPGTGELFF